These 13 T cell receptor beta chains were sequenced from one sample in a study of cytomegalovirus exposure and HLA in healthy donors. Primers: 60 Vbeta forward and 13 Jbeta reverse. Data came from immunoSEQ multiplex PCR; TCRdb stores just in-frame clones and leaves some out. The sample shows 140,000 to 150,000 clones, approximately 72% of them seen only once. Sequenced input: PBMCs. The receptor source for this set is a woman aged 55-75 years in good health and CMV-seronegative.

This chain uses TRBV5-4 with TRBJ2-1; 7 bases fit TRBD2. Germline V gene lookup returns CDR1 SGHNT and CDR2 YYREEE (reference sequence). The CDR3 length is 15 residues. V shed 0 bases, J shed 3 bases, and the junction held 3 bases outside the gene matches. Here the CDR3 DNA reads TGTGCCAGCAGCTTGGGCGGGGGACTCTACAATGAGCAGTTCTTC. Amino acid sequence: CASSLGGGLYNEQFF.

This clone was recorded a few times. V usage is TRBV5-1 and J usage is TRBJ2-3, with a possible D match to TRBD2 (6 bases). This CDR3 spans 13 amino acids. CDR1 and CDR2 (germline): SGHRS, YFSETQ. The ends were cut back, 0 bases at V and 6 bases at J, with 8 bases in the middle. As DNA, the CDR3 is TGCGCCAGCAGCTTGGCGGGGAGGGATACGCAGTATTTT. It yields the protein CASSLAGRDTQYF.

This chain uses TRBV25-1 with TRBJ1-1, with D perhaps matching TRBD1 (6 bases). CDR1 is MGHDK, CDR2 SYGVNS, per germline. V lost 6 bases and J 6 bases, leaving 17 bases between the germline ends. The CDR3 is 14 residues long. In DNA, the CDR3 is TGTGCCAGCAGGCCACCAGGGGTCCCCGCTGAAGCTTTCTTT. This codes for CASRPPGVPAEAFF.

The chain links TRBV5-4 to TRBJ2-7, with TRBD1 as a possible D gene (6 bases). Trimming took off 4 bases at V and 5 bases at J, with 16 bases between the two ends. There are 14 residues in the CDR3. Germline V gene sequence: CDR1 SGHNT, CDR2 YYREEE (reference sequence). The CDR3 nucleotides read TGTGCCAGCAGCCGGGACACCCCAAGCCACGAGCAGTACTTC. It is translated as CASSRDTPSHEQYF.

The gene calls are TRBV7-2 and TRBJ2-2; 8 bases fit TRBD2. The CDR3 loop spans 15 amino acids. Unmatched junction bases numbered 8, after V lost 5 bases and J lost 6 bases. Germline loops: CDR1 SGHTA, CDR2 FQGNSA. CDR3: CASSEGLGDAGELFF. DNA for the CDR3: TGTGCCAGCAGCGAGGGACTAGGCGACGCCGGGGAGCTGTTTTTT.

The chain couples TRBV6-6 to TRBJ1-3; 10 bases align to TRBD1. The CDR3 covers 15 residues. The germline V gene encodes CDR1 MNHNY and CDR2 SVGAGI (reference sequence). J was trimmed by 3 bases and V by 5 bases; bases with no gene match: 4. CDR3 sequence: CASSARDRGGNTIYF. The CDR3 DNA is TGTGCCAGCAGTGCCCGGGACAGGGGTGGAAACACCATATATTTT.

This clone was seen a handful of times. CDR3 loop: CASVRDRGHEQYF. CDR3 in DNA: TGTGCCAGCGTTAGGGACAGGGGTCACGAGCAGTACTTC. The chain is built from TRBV5-6 and TRBJ2-7; 10 bases line up with TRBD1. The CDR3 runs to 13 residues. The V gene's germline CDR1 is SGHDT and CDR2 YYEEEE. V dropped 7 bases and J dropped 5; count of bases not matched to a gene: 6.

This clone occurred once. This chain's CDR3 is CASSLRQNQPQHF. CDR3 nucleotide sequence: TGTGCCAGCAGCTTAAGACAGAATCAGCCCCAGCATTTT. The J gene is TRBJ1-5, the V gene TRBV7-2; tentative D call: TRBD1 (5 bases). The germline CDR1 and CDR2 sequences are SGHTA and FQGNSA. The CDR3 spans 13 residues. V was clipped by 2 bases and J by 4 bases, with 6 bases between them. The full variable domain, in which reference TRBV7-2 and TRBJ1-5 provide the parts outside the CDR3, is GAGVSQSPSNKVTEKGKDVELRCDPISGHTALYWYRQSLGQGLEFLIYFQGNSAPDKSGLPSDRFSAERTGGSVSTLTIQRTQQEDSAVYLCASSLRQNQPQHFGDGTRLSIL.

The chain has TRBV9 and TRBJ2-7, with D unclear. Germline V gene lookup returns CDR1 SGDLS and CDR2 YYNGEE. This CDR3 is built from 14 residues. V dropped 5 bases and J dropped 0 bases, with 12 bases sitting between them. For the CDR3, the DNA is TGTGCCAGCAGTCTCGACTTGTACTCCTACGAGCAGTACTTC. Translating it yields CASSLDLYSYEQYF.

The J gene is TRBJ1-4, the V gene TRBV29-1; a possible D gene is TRBD1 (5 bases). Trimming shortened V by 2 bases and J by 3 bases, and 7 bases separated the two germline ends. The CDR3 extends over 13 amino acids. The germline CDR1 and CDR2 sequences are SQVTM and ANQGSEA. The CDR3 region has the DNA TGCAGCGTTGAACAGGGCCCTAATGAAAAACTGTTTTTT. It yields the protein CSVEQGPNEKLFF. The full variable domain, rest sourced from reference TRBV29-1 and TRBJ1-4, is SAVISQKPSRDICQRGTSLTIQCQVDSQVTMMFWYRQQPGQSLTLIATANQGSEATYESGFVIDKFPISRPNLTFSTLTVSNMSPEDSSIYLCSVEQGPNEKLFFGSGTQLSVL.

The chain combines TRBV5-4 with TRBJ2-2, with a possible D match to TRBD2 (5 bases). Trimming took 1 base from V and 7 from J, leaving 8 bases between them. The CDR3 runs 13 residues. The germline gives CDR1 SGHNT, CDR2 YYREEE (reference sequence). As DNA, the CDR3 is TGTGCCAGCAGCTTGTCTAGCCTCGGGGAGCTGTTTTTT. Translated: CASSLSSLGELFF.

This rearrangement joins TRBV9 to TRBJ1-2, with a weak D call TRBD1 (6 bases). Germline V gene sequence: CDR1 SGDLS, CDR2 YYNGEE. The CDR3 extends over 15 amino acids. Between the trimmed V and J ends, which lost 0 bases and 3 bases, there was a span of 12 bases. The CDR3 DNA sequence: TGTGCCAGCAGCGTAGCGGGGGGGCGAGACTATGGCTACACCTTC. It specifies CASSVAGGRDYGYTF. Full variable domain (outside the CDR3, taken from reference TRBV9 and TRBJ1-2): DSGVTQTPKHLITATGQRVTLRCSPRSGDLSVYWYQQSLDQGLQFLIQYYNGEERAKGNILERFSAQQFPDLHSELNLSSLELGDSALYFCASSVAGGRDYGYTFGSGTRLTVV.

The CDR3 region is CASSRTGFFPGELFF. CDR3 DNA sequence: TGTGCCAGCAGTAGAACCGGGTTCTTCCCCGGGGAGCTGTTTTTT. The V and J genes are TRBV7-3 and TRBJ2-2; no clear D gene. The germline V and J ends were trimmed by 6 bases and 6 bases, with 17 bases remaining between them. The CDR3 runs to 15 residues. The germline gives CDR1 SGHTA, CDR2 FQGTGA.